What follows are 19 T cell receptor beta chains derived from one specimen sequenced in a study of blood T cells in healthy people across ages. The use of a sample-barcoded 5' primer and a J-beta primer mix characterized a second PCR of roughly 6 to 11 cycles. TCRdb itself ran the 5' RACE reads through MiXCR, one entry per CDR3 protein. The data show hundreds of thousands of distinct CDR3 sequences, with approximately 21% seen just once and roughly 3.7% held by the top ten. The sample taken for sequencing was blood. Source of these receptors: a man between 65 and 79 years old in good health.

This clonotype has just a few counts. This rearrangement joins TRBV3-1 to TRBJ2-7, with 8 bases lining up with TRBD2. The CDR3 loop spans 16 amino acids. Per germline, CDR1 LGHDT and CDR2 YNNKEL (reference sequence). V shed 1 base, J shed 0 bases, and the junction held 5 bases outside the gene matches. In DNA, the CDR3 is TGTGCCAGCAGCCAAGGGGTGACTAGCGTCTCCTACGAGCAGTACTTC. Translated: CASSQGVTSVSYEQYF.

The chain combines TRBV28 with TRBJ2-5, with 10 bases fitting TRBD2. The V and J ends lost 5 bases and 2 bases, in that order; junction bases with no gene match: 5. The germline gives CDR1 MDHEN, CDR2 SYDVKM. The CDR3 loop spans 15 amino acids. CDR3 coding DNA: TGTGCCAGCAGTAGACTAGCGGGTAAACAAGAGACCCAGTACTTC. Translation gives CASSRLAGKQETQYF.

Points on this clonotype: This could be a read error, since a much larger clone is one nucleotide away. CDR3 residues: CASSSVQGNEKLFF. For the CDR3, the DNA is TGTGCCAGCAGCTCTGTACAGGGGAATGAAAAACTGTTTTTT. V and J are TRBV7-9 and TRBJ1-4; 7 bases align to TRBD1. The CDR3 length is 14 residues. In germline, CDR1 is SEHNR, CDR2 FQNEAQ (reference sequence). The junction had 4 bases not matched to a gene; V was cut back by 4 bases and J by 5 bases.

This clonotype showed up just a few times. The chain combines TRBV7-8 with TRBJ1-5, with D maybe TRBD1 (6 bases). V lost 6 bases and J lost 0, with 15 bases in between. This CDR3 is 16 amino acids long. CDR1 is SGHVS, CDR2 FQNEAQ, per germline. The CDR3 loop is CASRPDRRDSNQPQHF. CDR3 nucleotide sequence: TGTGCCAGCAGACCAGACAGGCGGGATAGCAATCAGCCCCAGCATTTT.

The chain couples TRBV7-3 to TRBJ2-1; 9 bases are a match to TRBD2. Germline lookup yields CDR1 SGHTA and CDR2 FQGTGA. CDR3 length: 15 residues. The ends lost 5 bases at V and 6 bases at J; junction bases unmatched: 8. For the CDR3, the DNA is TGTGCCAGCAGCGTCGCTAGCGGGACGGCCAATGAGCAGTTCTTC. Protein: CASSVASGTANEQFF. The entire variable domain, with the rest obtained from reference TRBV7-3 and TRBJ2-1, is as follows: GAGVSQTPSNKVTEKGKYVELRCDPISGHTALYWYRQSLGQGPEFLIYFQGTGAADDSGLPNDRFFAVRPEGSVSTLKIQRTERGDSAVYLCASSVASGTANEQFFGPGTRLTVL.

The rearrangement links TRBV20-1 to TRBJ2-7; TRBD1 agrees at 11 bases. There are 15 residues in the CDR3. Germline V gene lookup returns CDR1 DFQATT and CDR2 SNEGSKA (reference sequence). With 2 bases clipped from V and 3 bases from J, the junction kept 6 bases outside the gene matches. The CDR3 spells CSARPRDRGFYEQYF. The DNA for the CDR3 is TGCAGTGCTAGACCCCGGGACAGGGGGTTCTACGAGCAGTACTTC.

This clonotype was seen a handful of times. CDR3 in amino acids: CASRPGTVLSYEQYF. CDR3 DNA sequence: TGTGCCAGCAGACCAGGGACAGTCCTCTCCTACGAGCAGTACTTC. The chain carries TRBV28 and TRBJ2-5, with 7 bases identical to TRBD1. The J call may be faulty, since TRBJ2-7 better matches the DNA end. The CDR3 loop spans 15 amino acids. In germline, CDR1 is MDHEN, CDR2 SYDVKM.

This chain links TRBV2 with TRBJ2-5; TRBD2 aligns across 10 bases. The DNA matches TRBJ2-1 better at its end, which makes the J call doubtful. CDR1 is SNHLY, CDR2 FYNNEI, per germline. This CDR3 has 16 residues. This CDR3 is CASSLERTSGNNEQFF. CDR3 nucleotides: TGTGCCAGCAGTCTAGAGAGGACTAGCGGAAACAATGAGCAGTTCTTC.

This clonotype was recorded at least ten times. The chain links TRBV4-3 to TRBJ1-1; no definite D call. Germline-derived CDR1 and CDR2 are LGHNA and YSLEER. The CDR3 consists of 15 residues. Trimming pared 0 bases from V and 3 bases from J, leaving 11 bases between. The CDR3 here is CASSQDPAGYTEAFF. CDR3 coding DNA: TGCGCCAGCAGCCAAGATCCAGCGGGGTACACTGAAGCTTTCTTT.

This clonotype was recorded a few times. This chain uses TRBV20-1 with TRBJ2-7; 9 nucleotides line up with TRBD1. The CDR3 spans 16 residues. CDR1 is DFQATT, CDR2 SNEGSKA, per germline (reference sequence). V lost 1 base and J lost 3; bases outside the gene matches: 10. The CDR3 is CSARGEWGTGLYEQYF. The DNA of the CDR3 is TGCAGTGCTAGAGGCGAATGGGGGACAGGGCTCTACGAGCAGTACTTC.

This clonotype was counted a few times. In DNA, the CDR3 is TGTGCCAGCAGCAATTCCAGCGGACAGGGAGGCATTCAGTACTTC. Amino acid sequence: CASSNSSGQGGIQYF. The chain combines TRBV21-1 with TRBJ2-4; the listed D gene, TRBD1, was not tested against the DNA. TRBV21-1 is recorded as a pseudogene. CDR3 length equals 15 residues.

This chain uses TRBV28 with TRBJ2-7; tentatively, D is TRBD1 or TRBD2 (5 bases each). Germline-derived CDR1 and CDR2 are MDHEN and SYDVKM. Trimming took 6 bases from V and 0 from J, leaving 12 bases between them. This CDR3 is 14 amino acids long. CDR3 coding DNA: TGTGCCAGCAGGGCCGGGACGCACTCCTACGAGCAGTACTTC. Amino acid sequence: CASRAGTHSYEQYF.

This clonotype has only a few counts. CDR3 region: CASSLAVNYGYTF. The CDR3 region has the DNA TGCGCCAGCAGCTTGGCGGTGAACTATGGCTACACCTTC. The J gene is TRBJ1-2, the V gene TRBV5-1; D unclear. Germline-derived CDR1 and CDR2 are SGHRS and YFSETQ. V was trimmed by 0 bases and J by 2 bases, leaving 5 bases between them. The CDR3 totals 13 residues.

The V call is TRBV2, the J call TRBJ2-5, with D uncertain. The DNA end lines up better with TRBJ2-1; the J call may be wrong. The germline CDR1 and CDR2 sequences are SNHLY and FYNNEI. The CDR3 spans 13 residues. The CDR3 region is CASSENGGNEQFF. In DNA, the CDR3 is TGTGCCAGCAGTGAAAATGGCGGCAATGAGCAGTTCTTC.

This clonotype was seen a few times. The chain has TRBV6-1 and TRBJ2-2; 13 bases fit TRBD2. This CDR3 comprises 15 residues. V shed 6 bases and J 6 bases; nucleotides not matched to a gene: 4. The germline CDR1 and CDR2 sequences are MNHNS and SASEGT. The CDR3 bases are TGTGCCAGCAGGAAAGGACTAGCGGGAGCCGGGGAGCTGTTTTTT. Residues: CASRKGLAGAGELFF.

The chain uses TRBV12-3 or TRBV12-4 and TRBJ2-1; TRBD2 matches 7 bases. CDR3 length equals 15 residues. The junction had 4 bases not matched to a gene; V was cut back by 0 bases and J by 5 bases. CDR3 DNA: TGTGCCAGCAGTTTAGCTAGCGGGCTAAACAATGAGCAGTTCTTC. It is translated as CASSLASGLNNEQFF.

The chain is built from TRBV6-2 or TRBV6-3 and TRBJ2-7; D not certain. The CDR3 runs 15 residues. Per germline, CDR1 MNHEY and CDR2 SVGEGT. Trimming left V 4 bases short and J 0 bases short, with 13 bases between. The DNA for the CDR3 is TGTGCCAGCAGTTCCCCGCGGCCAAGCTCCTACGAGCAGTACTTC. It yields the protein CASSSPRPSSYEQYF.

A few counts support this clonotype. Mismatch with germline at one junction end may stem from a read error. The chain has TRBV3-1 and TRBJ2-7; tentatively, D is TRBD1 (6 bases). The CDR3 contains 12 residues. CDR1 is LGHDT, CDR2 YNNKEL, per germline (reference sequence). DNA of the CDR3: TGTGCCAGCAGCCGATCAAGGGGGTTAAGGAGCTTC. Encoded protein: CASSRSRGLRSF.

In this sample, this clonotype turned up a few times. The chain couples TRBV11-1 to TRBJ2-1; D is undetermined. CDR3 length equals 15 residues. The V end was cut by 5 bases, the J end by 9 bases, with 20 bases between. Per germline, CDR1 SGHAT and CDR2 FQDESV (reference sequence). The CDR3 DNA reads as TGTGCCAGCAGCCCTAACGTGTACACGACAATTGAGCAGTTCTTC. It codes for CASSPNVYTTIEQFF.